This TCR beta chain comes out of a study of control samples from healthy donors and cancer patients. Assay: immunoSEQ multiplex PCR; the TCRdb copy retains only in-frame clones and omits some. Seen here are 85,000 to 120,000 clones, about 90% observed once, and the top ten hold 2% to 3%. V was cut by 1 base and J by 10 bases, with 16 bases left in between. The CDR3 sequence is 15 residues long. The germline gives CDR1 KGHSH, CDR2 LQKENI. This clonotype originated in a woman under 30 in good health. The chain combines TRBV18 with TRBJ1-4; no reliable D call. Sequences were obtained from blood. DNA for the CDR3: TGTGCCAGCTCACCACGTCCCGGGGAGGGAGGAAAACTGTTTTTT. Residues: CASSPRPGEGGKLFF.